Below are 27 T cell receptor beta chains sequenced from a single sample in a study of blood T cell repertoires in COVID-19. Data came from immunoSEQ multiplex PCR; TCRdb stores just in-frame clones and leaves some out. In the table there are tens of thousands of clones, 85% to 95% of which are singletons. Specimen: peripheral blood. The receptors derive from a woman in her forties or fifties in a cohort sampled during active COVID-19.

The J gene is TRBJ1-3, the V gene TRBV9; a possible D gene is TRBD1 (6 bases). CDR3 length: 17 residues. The germline V and J ends were trimmed by 1 base and 0 bases, with 14 bases remaining between them. The germline gives CDR1 SGDLS, CDR2 YYNGEE. CDR3 sequence reads: CASSVHPGANSGNTIYF. CDR3 nucleotide sequence: TGTGCCAGCAGCGTACATCCAGGGGCCAACTCTGGAAACACCATATATTTT.

The chain recombines TRBV10-3 with TRBJ1-2; 9 nucleotides line up with TRBD1. V was clipped by 6 bases and J by 6 bases; unmatched bases: 5. The CDR3 contains 13 residues. Germline assignment: CDR1 ENHRY and CDR2 SYGVKD. The CDR3 region has the DNA TGTGCCATCAGCTGGACAGGGGTGGATGGCTACACCTTC. This gives the protein CAISWTGVDGYTF.

A single count supports this clone. The rearrangement links TRBV6-5 to TRBJ2-5, with 8 bases that match TRBD1. Germline CDR1 MNHEY, CDR2 SVGAGI. The CDR3 runs to 15 residues. The V segment lost 6 bases and the J segment 4 bases; nucleotides outside the gene matches: 10. CDR3 in DNA: TGTGCCAGCAGAAAACTAGGACAGGGCCGAGAGACCCAGTACTTC. It translates to CASRKLGQGRETQYF.

The genes are TRBV7-9 and TRBJ2-7; no clear D. The V gene's germline CDR1 is SEHNR and CDR2 FQNEAQ (reference sequence). CDR3 size: 14 residues. V was cut by 3 bases and J by 2 bases, with 11 bases left in between. The CDR3 nucleotides are TGTGCCAGCAGCTTGAGTCTACGGGCCTACGAGCAGTACTTC. It translates to CASSLSLRAYEQYF.

About this clone itself: This sample includes further DNA sequences coding for the same CDR3. The rearrangement links TRBV7-9 to TRBJ1-2; D not certain. CDR3 size: 11 residues. The V gene's germline CDR1 is SEHNR and CDR2 FQNEAQ (reference sequence). V lost 1 base to trimming and J lost 8 bases, with 5 bases between them. CDR3: CASSLERGYTF. CDR3 sequence (DNA): TGTGCCAGCAGCTTAGAGAGGGGCTACACCTTC.

This clone is a singleton in its sample. V gene TRBV21-1 combines with J gene TRBJ2-6; TRBD2 is the table's D call, not checked against the DNA. TRBV21-1 is given as a pseudogene. This CDR3 contains 19 residues. The chain's CDR3 is CASNKVSGDSLPGANVLTF. CDR3 DNA sequence: TGTGCCAGCAACAAAGTTTCGGGGGACTCGCTCCCTGGGGCCAACGTCCTGACTTTC.

V usage is TRBV6-5 and J usage is TRBJ2-3, with D hard to call. In germline, CDR1 is MNHEY, CDR2 SVGAGI. The CDR3 is 12 amino acids. V lost 9 bases to trimming and J lost 4 bases, with 11 bases between them. The CDR3 DNA reads TGTGCCAGTTTTTCCCAGTCAGATACGCAGTATTTT. Its translation is CASFSQSDTQYF.

V is TRBV6-5 and J is TRBJ2-7; D unclear. The CDR3 has 13 amino acids. Germline V gene lookup returns CDR1 MNHEY and CDR2 SVGAGI. The V gene lost 2 bases and the J gene lost 3 bases, with 8 bases spanning the gap. CDR3: CASSYGPVYEQYF. The DNA of the CDR3 is TGTGCCAGCAGTTACGGTCCGGTCTACGAGCAGTACTTC.

This clone was detected only once. The chain has TRBV5-1 and TRBJ2-2, with 7 bases fitting TRBD1. This CDR3 comprises 15 residues. V was clipped by 4 bases and J by 5 bases; unmatched bases: 8. Germline lookup yields CDR1 SGHRS and CDR2 YFSETQ. The CDR3 bases are TGCGCCAGCAGCCTGGGACAGACCTTAACCGGGGAGCTGTTTTTT. This codes for CASSLGQTLTGELFF.

The V gene is TRBV30, the J gene TRBJ1-1; tentatively, D is TRBD1 (6 bases). Trimming took off 5 bases at V and 1 base at J, with 8 bases between the two ends. CDR1 and CDR2 (germline): GTSNPN, SVGIG (reference sequence). This CDR3 is 12 amino acids long. CDR3 nucleotides: TGTGCCTGGGGACAGAAGAACACTGAAGCTTTCTTT. Its protein is CAWGQKNTEAFF. Complete variable domain (other parts from reference TRBV30 and TRBJ1-1): SQTIHQWPATLVQPVGSPLSLECTVEGTSNPNLYWYRQAAGRGLQLLFYSVGIGQISSEVPQNLSASRPQDRQFILSSKKLLLSDSGFYLCAWGQKNTEAFFGQGTRLTVV.

This clone showed up just a few times. The V call is TRBV3-1 (or the pseudogene TRBV3-2), the J call TRBJ1-2, with 8 bases fitting TRBD1. CDR1 and CDR2 (germline): LGHDT, YNNKEL (reference sequence). The V segment lost 3 bases and the J segment 8 bases; nucleotides outside the gene matches: 14. This CDR3 is built from 16 residues. CDR3 in DNA: TGTGCCAGCAGCCAGCAAGAACAGGGGGTGATAGGCGGCTACACCTTC. It is translated as CASSQQEQGVIGGYTF.

The chain employs TRBV5-8 and TRBJ1-5, with a possible D match to TRBD1 (6 bases). Trimming took 3 bases from V and 0 from J, leaving 10 bases between them. The V gene's germline CDR1 is SGHTS and CDR2 YDEGEE. This CDR3 has 15 amino acids. Here the CDR3 reads CASSSQGYSNQPQHF. The CDR3 DNA reads TGTGCCAGCAGCTCACAGGGCTATAGCAATCAGCCCCAGCATTTT.

The V gene is TRBV11-3, the J gene TRBJ1-1; possibly TRBD1 for D (6 bases). Trimming removed 5 bases from V and 4 bases from J, with 11 bases in between. Germline V gene lookup returns CDR1 SGHNT and CDR2 YENEEA. The CDR3 runs 13 residues. The CDR3 DNA follows: TGTGCCAGCAGCCTCATACAGGGCACTGAAGCTTTCTTT. Protein product: CASSLIQGTEAFF.

The chain has TRBV11-2 and TRBJ2-4, with D perhaps TRBD2 (6 bases). Trimming shortened V by 5 bases and J by 5 bases, and 10 bases separated the two germline ends. The germline V gene encodes CDR1 SGHAT and CDR2 FQNNGV. The CDR3 runs 13 residues. The CDR3 spells CASSRREQNIQYF. DNA of the CDR3: TGTGCCAGCAGCCGTCGGGAGCAAAACATTCAGTACTTC. Variable domain in full (rest from reference TRBV11-2 and TRBJ2-4): EAGVAQSPRYKIIEKRQSVAFWCNPISGHATLYWYQQILGQGPKLLIQFQNNGVVDDSQLPKDRFSAERLKGVDSTLKIQPAKLEDSAVYLCASSRREQNIQYFGAGTRLSVL.

The J gene is TRBJ2-5, the V gene TRBV29-1, with TRBD2 identical over 15 bases. CDR3 size: 18 residues. Germline V lookup: CDR1 SQVTM, CDR2 ANQGSEA. J gave up 5 bases and V 2 bases, and 12 bases lay outside the gene matches. CDR3 region: CSVELYGTSGGLRETQYF. CDR3 sequence (DNA): TGCAGCGTTGAATTGTACGGGACTAGCGGGGGGCTTAGGGAGACCCAGTACTTC.

The V gene is TRBV2, the J gene TRBJ1-1, with 11 bases identical to TRBD1. The germline CDR1 and CDR2 sequences are SNHLY and FYNNEI. The length of the CDR3 is 16 residues. Unmatched junction bases numbered 9, after V lost 5 bases and J lost 4 bases. This chain's CDR3 is CASSKTGTGGFTEAFF. The CDR3 bases are TGTGCCAGCAGTAAGACGGGGACAGGGGGTTTCACTGAAGCTTTCTTT.

V is TRBV6-5 and J is TRBJ2-3; 8 positions agree with TRBD2. The CDR3 runs to 15 residues. Germline-derived CDR1 and CDR2 are MNHEY and SVGAGI. V shed 5 bases, J shed 3 bases, and the junction held 7 bases outside the gene matches. CDR3 sequence: CASSKQAGVTDTQYF. In DNA, the CDR3 is TGTGCCAGCAGTAAACAAGCGGGAGTAACAGATACGCAGTATTTT.

The V and J genes are TRBV11-2 and TRBJ2-3; 11 bases align to TRBD2. With V trimmed by 3 bases and J by 4 bases, 9 bases remained unmatched. Germline loops: CDR1 SGHAT, CDR2 FQNNGV. The CDR3 loop spans 17 amino acids. CDR3 sequence: CASSFALAGGPADTQYF. CDR3 DNA: TGTGCCAGCAGCTTTGCCTTAGCGGGGGGGCCAGCAGATACGCAGTATTTT.

The rearrangement joins TRBV11-3 to TRBJ2-7; D is ambiguous. This CDR3 is 13 amino acids long. Germline CDR1 is SGHNT and CDR2 is YENEEA. V lost 2 bases, J lost 2 bases, and 7 bases lay in between. The CDR3 sequence is CASSLRLAYEQYF. The CDR3, as DNA: TGTGCCAGCAGCTTAAGACTGGCCTACGAGCAGTACTTC.

This sequence joins TRBV28 and TRBJ1-1; 8 nucleotides align to TRBD1. With V trimmed by 3 bases and J by 7 bases, 13 bases remained unmatched. This CDR3 is 16 amino acids long. Looked up from germline, CDR1 is MDHEN and CDR2 is SYDVKM. The CDR3 region is CASSFRLQGARFEAFF. The CDR3 nucleotides read TGTGCCAGCAGTTTTCGCCTTCAGGGGGCACGGTTTGAAGCTTTCTTT.

The chain links TRBV9 to TRBJ2-7; weak D call: TRBD1 (6 bases). V was clipped by 3 bases and J by 2 bases, with 9 bases between them. The CDR3 totals 13 residues. CDR1 is SGDLS, CDR2 YYNGEE, per germline. The CDR3 loop reads CASSARDTYEQYF. The CDR3 DNA sequence: TGTGCCAGCAGCGCTCGGGACACCTACGAGCAGTACTTC.

This chain connects TRBV10-2 to TRBJ1-6; no definite D call. In germline, CDR1 is WSHSY, CDR2 SAAADI. V gave up 6 bases and J gave up 8 bases, with 17 bases separating them. This CDR3 is built from 15 residues. CDR3 protein: CASRRGLQYDSPLHF. The DNA of the CDR3 is TGCGCCAGCAGGCGAGGACTGCAGTATGATTCACCCCTCCACTTT.

The chain links TRBV28 to TRBJ2-2; possible D gene TRBD1, 6 bases. V lost 3 bases, J lost 2 bases, and 13 bases lay in between. Germline CDR1 MDHEN, CDR2 SYDVKM. The CDR3 spans 16 residues. CDR3 coding DNA: TGTGCCAGCAGTTTGCCCCGGGACACTAACACCGGGGAGCTGTTTTTT. Protein product: CASSLPRDTNTGELFF.

In its sample, this clone was seen once. The chain carries TRBV15 and TRBJ2-7; 12 nucleotides line up with TRBD1. V shed 1 base, J shed 5 bases, and the junction held 6 bases outside the gene matches. Germline lookup yields CDR1 LNHNV and CDR2 YYDKDF (reference sequence). The CDR3 runs to 16 residues. This CDR3 reads CATSRATGQGADEQYF. Written as DNA, the CDR3 is TGTGCCACCAGCAGAGCGACGGGACAGGGGGCCGACGAGCAGTACTTC.

The chain joins TRBV4-1 to TRBJ1-3; D gene unclear. The length of the CDR3 is 15 residues. The V gene lost 1 base and the J gene lost 0 bases, with 7 bases spanning the gap. Germline V gene sequence: CDR1 MGHRA, CDR2 YSYEKL. CDR3 sequence: CASSQGLSSGNTIYF. CDR3 DNA sequence: TGCGCCAGCAGCCAAGGCTTGAGCTCTGGAAACACCATATATTTT.

The V gene is TRBV6-5, the J gene TRBJ1-5, with 9 positions matching TRBD1. V trimming: 8 bases; J trimming: 11 bases; junction bases outside the gene matches: 10. The CDR3 is 13 amino acids. Germline assignment: CDR1 MNHEY and CDR2 SVGAGI. The CDR3 spells CASGQGRGEAQHF. In nucleotides, the CDR3 is TGTGCCAGCGGACAGGGGCGCGGAGAAGCCCAGCATTTT.

V usage is TRBV6-1 and J usage is TRBJ2-7, with D possibly matching TRBD2 (6 bases). From germline, CDR1 is MNHNS and CDR2 SASEGT. This CDR3 has 15 residues. Trimming removed 1 base from V and 3 bases from J, with 13 bases in between. This CDR3 reads CASSEGSFGGYEQYF. As DNA, the CDR3 is TGTGCCAGCAGTGAAGGAAGCTTCGGGGGCTACGAGCAGTACTTC.